This record looks at one TCR beta chain sequence and its context. TCRdb's copy holds only in-frame clones and misses some; the assay was immunoSEQ multiplex PCR. The repertoire holds over 65,000 clones, with 94% as singletons. These data belong to a study of technical replicates of blood from a handful of donors. Sequencing input: T cells isolated from PBMCs. This TCR was recovered from a human donor in good health.

The CDR3 DNA is TGTGCCAGCAGTAGAACAGGGTCCGAGCAGTACTTC. Translation gives CASSRTGSEQYF. The genes are TRBV2 and TRBJ2-7; D perhaps matches TRBD1 (6 bases). This CDR3 contains 12 residues. Germline V CDR1 and CDR2: SNHLY, FYNNEI. Deletions cut 5 bases from V and 6 bases from J, with 11 bases between.